The 25 T cell receptor beta chains given below trace back to one sample, sequenced in a study of beta chain features in type 1 diabetes. The investigators reverse transcribed all of the isolated RNA, so they sequenced expressed TCRB transcripts. Measured with immunoSEQ multiplex PCR; TCRdb has only the in-frame clones, and not every one. The repertoire holds about 410,000 clones, with approximately 13% as singletons. The specimen was naive CD4+ T cells from blood. These receptors came from a man aged 25-45 years in good health.

This clone was recorded a few times. CDR3 in amino acids: CASSASPGGMDEQYV. As DNA, the CDR3 is TGTGCCAGCAGTGCAAGTCCGGGTGGGATGGACGAGCAGTACGTC. The V and J genes are TRBV2 and TRBJ2-7; D gene uncertain. CDR1 SNHLY and CDR2 FYNNEI come from the germline V gene. The V end lost 4 bases, the J end lost 5 bases, and 18 bases lay between the germline ends. The length of the CDR3 is 15 residues.

At least ten counts were recorded for this clone. This chain joins TRBV29-1 and TRBJ2-1; maybe TRBD1 (6 bases). Trimming shortened V by 4 bases and J by 1 base, and 8 bases separated the two germline ends. The CDR3 totals 13 residues. CDR1 and CDR2 (germline): SQVTM, ANQGSEA. CDR3 protein: CSVAGQSYNEQFF. In nucleotides, the CDR3 is TGCAGCGTTGCAGGACAGTCCTACAATGAGCAGTTCTTC.

This chain connects TRBV29-1 to TRBJ2-6; 10 nucleotides align to TRBD1. V was pared by 6 bases and J by 2 bases, with 4 bases of the junction left unmatched. Germline V CDR1 and CDR2: SQVTM, ANQGSEA. The length of the CDR3 is 15 residues. For the CDR3, the DNA is TGCAGCGTGAGACAGGGGGCTGCTGGGGCCAACGTCCTGACTTTC. Its translation: CSVRQGAAGANVLTF.

This chain connects TRBV5-4 to TRBJ2-3, with 11 bases matching TRBD2. Trimming at V came to 4 bases and at J to 1 base, leaving 5 bases not matched to a gene. In germline, CDR1 is SGHNT, CDR2 YYREEE (reference sequence). The CDR3 is 16 residues long. DNA of the CDR3: TGTGCCAGCAGCGCCAGACTAGCGGGGCGCACAGATACGCAGTATTTT. Its translation is CASSARLAGRTDTQYF.

The V and J genes are TRBV7-2 and TRBJ2-3, with D unresolved. Trimming shortened V by 8 bases and J by 5 bases, and 17 bases separated the two germline ends. Germline CDR1 SGHTA, CDR2 FQGNSA. This CDR3 has 14 residues. The CDR3 sequence: CASRPRELVDTQYF. The CDR3 DNA follows: TGTGCCAGCCGCCCGCGAGAGCTGGTAGATACGCAGTATTTT.

CDR3 in DNA: TGCGCCAGCAGCCTGGGACTAGCGAGCACAGATACGCAGTATTTT. Protein sequence: CASSLGLASTDTQYF. This chain uses TRBV5-1 with TRBJ2-3, with TRBD2 matching 10 bases. The germline gives CDR1 SGHRS, CDR2 YFSETQ. J gave up 0 bases and V 4 bases, and 2 bases lay outside the gene matches. This CDR3 spans 15 amino acids.

Here the CDR3 reads CASSQLRREKLFF. In DNA, the CDR3 is TGCGCCAGCAGCCAACTCCGGCGTGAAAAACTGTTTTTT. V usage is TRBV4-1 and J usage is TRBJ1-4; D ambiguous. Trimming left V 2 bases short and J 7 bases short, with 8 bases between. The CDR3 has 13 amino acids. Germline CDR1 is MGHRA and CDR2 is YSYEKL.

The gene calls are TRBV5-4 and TRBJ1-1; D call uncertain. V was shortened by 4 bases and J by 0 bases, with 19 bases between the two germline ends. This CDR3 has 17 residues. Germline V gene lookup returns CDR1 SGHNT and CDR2 YYREEE (reference sequence). CDR3 bases: TGTGCCAGCAGCCACAAAGCCCGTACAATCATGAACACTGAAGCTTTCTTT. Amino acid sequence: CASSHKARTIMNTEAFF.

This sequence joins TRBV25-1 and TRBJ1-4; D not certain. CDR3 length: 14 residues. CDR1 and CDR2 from the germline V gene are MGHDK and SYGVNS. V lost 2 bases to trimming and J lost 6 bases, with 10 bases between them. The CDR3 reads CASSEQVFDEKLFF. The DNA of the CDR3 is TGTGCCAGCAGTGAACAGGTCTTTGATGAAAAACTGTTTTTT.

This chain links TRBV7-9 with TRBJ1-2; D remains unclear. The CDR3 consists of 18 residues. The V and J ends lost 10 bases and 0 bases respectively, with 27 bases between them. Germline CDR1 SEHNR, CDR2 FQNEAQ (reference sequence). Written as DNA, the CDR3 is TGTGCCACGGCCTTACCGGGCCAAAGGTTCCTATCTAACTATGGCTACACCTTC. Translation gives CATALPGQRFLSNYGYTF.

In this sample, this clone turned up many times. The chain has TRBV14 and TRBJ2-6; D unresolved. This CDR3 contains 13 residues. CDR1 is SGHDN and CDR2 is FVKESK in the germline V gene. The ends were cut back, 6 bases at V and 0 bases at J, with 3 bases in the middle. The CDR3 sequence is CASRHSGANVLTF. The CDR3 DNA sequence: TGTGCCAGCAGACACTCTGGGGCCAACGTCCTGACTTTC.

This clone was seen a few times. The sample holds other DNA sequences that translate to the same CDR3. The V and J genes are TRBV20-1 and TRBJ2-1; D call uncertain. The CDR3 length is 10 residues. Germline loops: CDR1 DFQATT, CDR2 SNEGSKA (reference sequence). V was trimmed by 5 bases and J by 3 bases, leaving 2 bases between them. The CDR3 nucleotides read TGCAGTGCTCTCTACAATGAGCAGTTCTTC. Translating gives CSALYNEQFF.

The CDR3 sequence is CASSLYGRAEQYV. The DNA of the CDR3 is TGTGCCAGCAGCCTTTACGGGAGGGCCGAGCAGTACGTC. The V and J genes are TRBV5-6 and TRBJ2-7; the match to TRBD2 covers 8 bases. CDR3 length: 13 amino acids. Per the germline V gene, CDR1 is SGHDT and CDR2 is YYEEEE. With V trimmed by 4 bases and J by 6 bases, 6 bases remained unmatched.

In its sample, this clone was seen a few times. Other DNA variants within this sample encode the same CDR3. The chain is built from TRBV29-1 and TRBJ2-7; TRBD1 aligns across 10 bases. CDR3 length: 12 amino acids. The germline CDR1 and CDR2 sequences are SQVTM and ANQGSEA. After removal of 6 bases from V and 4 bases from J, the junction contained 3 bases not matched to a gene. CDR3 loop: CSVRDRGYEQYF. Here the CDR3 DNA reads TGCAGCGTGAGGGACAGGGGTTACGAGCAGTACTTC.

This clone came up a few times. CDR3 protein: CATSRDQRTTREQYF. In nucleotides, the CDR3 is TGTGCCACCAGCAGAGATCAGCGGACGACCCGGGAGCAGTACTTC. This chain connects TRBV15 to TRBJ2-7, with D possibly being TRBD2 (5 bases). Germline V lookup: CDR1 LNHNV, CDR2 YYDKDF (reference sequence). Trimming left V 0 bases short and J 7 bases short, with 16 bases between. This CDR3 is 15 amino acids long.

This chain joins TRBV7-2 and TRBJ2-3; 7 bases agree with TRBD2. J lost 0 bases, V lost 5 bases, and 5 bases had no gene match. The V gene's germline CDR1 is SGHTA and CDR2 FQGNSA. CDR3 length equals 15 residues. The CDR3 DNA reads as TGTGCCAGCAGCCCCCTAGCGGCAAGCACAGATACGCAGTATTTT. Encoded protein: CASSPLAASTDTQYF.

This clone was picked up a small number of times. J is TRBJ2-1 and V is TRBV12-5; 15 bases align to TRBD2. This CDR3 has 18 amino acids. Per the germline V gene, CDR1 is LGHNT and CDR2 is FRNRAP. J gave up 8 bases and V 6 bases, and 14 bases lay outside the gene matches. CDR3 in amino acids: CASGPLGLAGGPGDEQFF. In DNA form, the CDR3 reads TGTGCTAGTGGCCCCCTCGGACTAGCGGGAGGGCCGGGGGATGAGCAGTTCTTC.

The chain couples TRBV4-1 to TRBJ2-2; D gene uncertain. The CDR3 totals 12 residues. The ends were cut back, 3 bases at V and 7 bases at J, with 6 bases in the middle. Germline CDR1 and CDR2: MGHRA and YSYEKL. The CDR3 loop reads CASSHPGGELFF. Written as DNA, the CDR3 is TGCGCCAGCAGCCATCCCGGCGGGGAGCTGTTTTTT.

This clone was counted between two and nine times. DNA for the CDR3: TGTGCCAGCAGCTTAACCCGGGAGGAGACCCAGTACTTC. It encodes CASSLTREETQYF. The chain joins TRBV7-3 to TRBJ2-5; tentatively, D is TRBD2 (6 bases). Germline V lookup: CDR1 SGHTA, CDR2 FQGTGA. V was trimmed by 0 bases and J by 5 bases, leaving 7 bases between them. The CDR3 length is 13 residues.

The sample holds a few counts of this clone. The chain employs TRBV5-6 and TRBJ2-7; the D gene is possibly TRBD2 (6 bases). The CDR3 totals 16 residues. The germline CDR1 and CDR2 sequences are SGHDT and YYEEEE. Deletions cut 4 bases from V and 2 bases from J, with 19 bases between. The CDR3 loop reads CASSLIGIAATYEQYV. CDR3 sequence (DNA): TGTGCCAGCAGCCTGATAGGGATAGCGGCGACCTACGAGCAGTACGTC.

There are a few counts of this clone. Other nucleotide sequences from this sample produce the same CDR3. V gene TRBV5-1 combines with J gene TRBJ2-3; D gene uncertain. With 3 bases removed from V and 1 base from J, the gap between germline ends came to 6 bases. CDR1 and CDR2 from the germline V gene are SGHRS and YFSETQ. CDR3 length: 13 amino acids. CDR3 region: CASSSPGTDTQYF. DNA for the CDR3: TGCGCCAGCAGCTCCCCCGGCACAGATACGCAGTATTTT.

In this sample, this clone turned up a few times. CDR3 protein: CASSRWGTDGSDTQYF. In DNA, the CDR3 is TGCGCCAGCAGCCGATGGGGGACGGACGGATCAGATACGCAGTATTTT. The V and J genes are TRBV4-1 and TRBJ2-3; possibly TRBD1 or TRBD2 for D (5 bases each). Per the germline V gene, CDR1 is MGHRA and CDR2 is YSYEKL. The CDR3 consists of 16 residues. Trimming left V 4 bases short and J 4 bases short, with 18 bases between.

The sample holds a few counts of this clone. The rearrangement uses TRBV6-5 and TRBJ2-5; weak D call: TRBD2 (5 bases). The V gene's germline CDR1 is MNHEY and CDR2 SVGAGI. Between the trimmed V and J ends, which lost 4 bases and 5 bases, there was a span of 20 bases. This CDR3 has 16 residues. The CDR3 here is CASSSSSLALYETQYF. In nucleotides, the CDR3 is TGTGCCAGCAGTTCATCCTCGCTAGCATTATATGAGACCCAGTACTTC.

The rearrangement links TRBV9 to TRBJ1-3; D gene unclear. The CDR3 consists of 14 residues. Germline V gene data show CDR1 as SGDLS and CDR2 as YYNGEE. V lost 6 bases and J lost 0, with 10 bases in between. This CDR3 is CASTPTSSGNTIYF. The CDR3 DNA reads as TGTGCCAGCACACCTACTAGCTCTGGAAACACCATATATTTT.

This sequence joins TRBV14 and TRBJ2-5; 15 nucleotides line up with TRBD2. Trimming at V came to 4 bases and at J to 4 bases, leaving 10 bases not matched to a gene. This CDR3 is 18 amino acids long. Looked up from germline, CDR1 is SGHDN and CDR2 is FVKESK. The CDR3 DNA sequence: TGTGCCAGCAGCCCGCGCGGACTAGCGGGGGGGCCGCGAGAGACCCAGTACTTC. Translating gives CASSPRGLAGGPRETQYF.